These T cell receptor beta chains were read from a single sample in a study of PD-1 blockade in mismatch repair-deficient tumors. Produced via immunoSEQ multiplex PCR; TCRdb's table is partial and in-frame only. The repertoire holds about 68,000 clones, about 78% seen once, with roughly 6% in the top ten. Sample: peripheral blood, taken 2 weeks after starting pembrolizumab. These receptors were taken from an adult with mismatch repair-deficient cancer. The CDR3 runs from the conserved cysteine through the conserved F or W. Fields, in order: CDR3 protein, CDR3 DNA, clone size, V gene, D gene, J gene. A D gene is named only where the DNA matches it firmly. Not every row has a clone size; where given, it reads once, few, many or a size class.

CDR3: CASSSLRDRGEQYF
DNA: TGTGCCAGCAGCTCCCTCCGGGACAGGGGGGAGCAGTACTTC
size: NA
V: TRBV7-9
D: TRBD1
J: TRBJ2-7

CDR3: CASSLGAGAAYEQYF
DNA: TGTGCCAGCAGCTTAGGGGCAGGGGCCGCGTACGAGCAGTACTTC
size: NA
V: TRBV11-3
D: NA
J: TRBJ2-7

CDR3: CASRNTGQRTLNTEAFF
DNA: TGTGCCAGCAGGAACACGGGACAGCGAACCCTGAACACTGAAGCTTTCTTT
size: NA
V: TRBV7-8
D: TRBD1
J: TRBJ1-1

CDR3: CASSQSPGLVAEQYF
DNA: TGTGCCAGCAGCCAATCGCCAGGGCTGGTCGCCGAGCAGTACTTC
size: NA
V: TRBV16
D: NA
J: TRBJ2-7

CDR3: CASSGFSYEQYF
DNA: TGTGCCAGCAGTGGGTTTTCCTACGAGCAGTACTTC
size: NA
V: TRBV28
D: NA
J: TRBJ2-7

CDR3: CASSPHRGPPTDTQYF
DNA: TGTGCCAGCAGCCCCCACAGGGGGCCTCCCACAGATACGCAGTATTTT
size: NA
V: TRBV5-5
D: TRBD1
J: TRBJ2-3

CDR3: CASSLKQNTDTQYF
DNA: TGTGCCAGCAGCTTGAAACAGAACACAGATACGCAGTATTTT
size: NA
V: TRBV5-4
D: NA
J: TRBJ2-3

CDR3: CASSQASGRVEQYF
DNA: TGTGCCAGCAGTCAGGCTAGCGGGAGGGTAGAGCAGTACTTC
size: few
V: TRBV2
D: TRBD2
J: TRBJ2-7

CDR3: CASSSGVGTHSNQPQHF
DNA: TGTGCCAGCAGCTCGGGGGTCGGGACCCATAGCAATCAGCCCCAGCATTTT
size: once
V: TRBV11-2
D: NA
J: TRBJ1-5

CDR3: CSAGTDTQYF
DNA: TGCAGTGCTGGCACAGATACGCAGTATTTT
size: NA
V: TRBV29-1
D: NA
J: TRBJ2-3

CDR3: CASSLESRGNQPQHF
DNA: TGTGCCAGCAGCTTGGAGAGCCGGGGCAATCAGCCCCAGCATTTT
size: NA
V: TRBV5-6
D: NA
J: TRBJ1-5

CDR3: CASTHESSYNEQFF
DNA: TGTGCCAGCACCCATGAGAGCTCCTACAATGAGCAGTTCTTC
size: NA
V: TRBV7-9
D: NA
J: TRBJ2-1

CDR3: CASRAAGPANEKLFF
DNA: TGTGCCAGCAGGGCAGCAGGGCCGGCTAATGAAAAACTGTTTTTT
size: NA
V: TRBV5-6
D: NA
J: TRBJ1-4

CDR3: CASSLDPGADTQYF
DNA: TGCGCCAGCAGCTTGGATCCGGGGGCAGATACGCAGTATTTT
size: NA
V: TRBV5-1
D: NA
J: TRBJ2-3

CDR3: CASSSPSGTSYEQYF
DNA: TGTGCCAGCAGTTCCCCCAGCGGGACGTCCTACGAGCAGTACTTC
size: NA
V: TRBV6-6
D: TRBD2
J: TRBJ2-7

CDR3: CASSEDRAPYGYTF
DNA: TGTGCCAGCAGCGAGGACAGGGCGCCTTATGGCTACACCTTC
size: NA
V: TRBV6-5
D: TRBD1
J: TRBJ1-2

CDR3: CATSRWTSGRADTQYF
DNA: TGTGCCACCAGCAGGTGGACTAGCGGAAGGGCAGATACGCAGTATTTT
size: NA
V: TRBV15
D: TRBD2
J: TRBJ2-3

CDR3: CASSLDIGGSYEQYF
DNA: TGTGCCAGCAGCTTAGATATTGGCGGGAGTTACGAGCAGTACTTC
size: NA
V: TRBV11-3
D: TRBD2
J: TRBJ2-7

CDR3: CASSEKLLVGYTF
DNA: TGTGCCAGCAGTGAAAAGTTACTTGTTGGCTACACCTTC
size: NA
V: TRBV2
D: NA
J: TRBJ1-2

CDR3: CSVAMSSYNEQFF
DNA: TGCAGCGTTGCGATGAGCTCCTACAATGAGCAGTTCTTC
size: once
V: TRBV29-1
D: NA
J: TRBJ2-1

CDR3: CASSPGQGRNNEQFF
DNA: TGTGCCAGCTCCCCGGGACAGGGGAGGAACAATGAGCAGTTCTTC
size: NA
V: TRBV18
D: TRBD1
J: TRBJ2-1

CDR3: CASSSGVNTEAFF
DNA: TGTGCCAGCAGCTCAGGGGTGAACACTGAAGCTTTCTTT
size: NA
V: TRBV5-8
D: NA
J: TRBJ1-1

CDR3: CASSLLTAGPETQYF
DNA: TGCGCCAGCAGCTTGTTAACAGCGGGACCTGAGACCCAGTACTTC
size: NA
V: TRBV5-1
D: TRBD2
J: TRBJ2-5

CDR3: CAWSVSLYYEQYF
DNA: TGTGCCTGGAGTGTAAGTCTCTACTACGAGCAGTACTTC
size: NA
V: TRBV30
D: NA
J: TRBJ2-7

CDR3: CASSFVTFGRGNYGYTF
DNA: TGTGCCAGCAGTTTTGTAACGTTCGGTAGGGGTAACTATGGCTACACCTTC
size: once
V: TRBV27
D: NA
J: TRBJ1-2

CDR3: CASSSEGSGYTF
DNA: TGTGCCAGCAGCTCCGAAGGGTCTGGCTACACCTTC
size: NA
V: TRBV11-2
D: NA
J: TRBJ1-2

CDR3: CASSQTGTSGSYEQYF
DNA: TGTGCCAGCAGTCAAACCGGGACTAGCGGCTCCTACGAGCAGTACTTC
size: once
V: TRBV6-6
D: TRBD2
J: TRBJ2-7

CDR3: CATRDNYYGYTF
DNA: TGTGCCACCAGGGACAACTACTATGGCTACACCTTC
size: NA
V: TRBV6-5
D: NA
J: TRBJ1-2